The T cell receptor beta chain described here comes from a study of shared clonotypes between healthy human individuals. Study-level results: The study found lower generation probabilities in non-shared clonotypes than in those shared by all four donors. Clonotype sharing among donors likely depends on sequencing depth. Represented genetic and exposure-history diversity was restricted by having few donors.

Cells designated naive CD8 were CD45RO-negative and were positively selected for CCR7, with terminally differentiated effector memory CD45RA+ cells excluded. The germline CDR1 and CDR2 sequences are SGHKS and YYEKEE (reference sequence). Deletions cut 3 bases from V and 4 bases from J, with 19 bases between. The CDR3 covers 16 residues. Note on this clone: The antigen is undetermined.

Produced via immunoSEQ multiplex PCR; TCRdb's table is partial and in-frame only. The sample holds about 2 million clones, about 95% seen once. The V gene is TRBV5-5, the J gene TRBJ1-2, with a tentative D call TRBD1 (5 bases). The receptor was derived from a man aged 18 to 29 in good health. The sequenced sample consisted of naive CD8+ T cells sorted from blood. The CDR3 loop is CASSSGEWNGVYGYTF. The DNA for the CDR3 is TGTGCCAGCAGCTCGGGGGAATGGAACGGGGTCTATGGCTACACCTTC.